The clone carrying this T cell receptor beta chain has only one observation. Likely a read error: the CDR3 ends without its conserved phenylalanine or tryptophan. No DNA is shown, since the ends of the CDR3 on it are uncertain; the CDR3 is the one TCRdb lists. The sample belongs to a study of beta chain features in type 1 diabetes. The V gene's germline CDR1 is DFQATT and CDR2 SNEGSKA (reference sequence). A total of 11 residues make up the CDR3, ends included. Sequencing targeted expressed TCRB transcripts, as all isolated RNA had been reverse transcribed. The method was immunoSEQ multiplex PCR; TCRdb's version includes in-frame clones alone and lacks a portion of them. The sample has 400,000 to 500,000 clones, over 11% seen once.

The source is a man aged 25-45 years in good health. The chain combines TRBV20-1 with TRBJ2-7; TRBD2 is the table's D call and was not checked against the DNA. The sample comprised naive CD4+ T cells from blood. CDR3 amino acids: CSARISSGSSD.